The 2 T cell receptor beta chains given below trace back to one sample, sequenced in a study of blood T cell repertoires in COVID-19. Using immunoSEQ multiplex PCR, the repertoire was profiled, and TCRdb retains in-frame clones only, with some absent. This sample has hundreds of thousands of clones; around 83% occur once, and the top ten carry about 10%. Sequenced input: peripheral blood. Receptors were obtained from an elderly man with acute or convalescent COVID-19.

The rearrangement links TRBV27 to TRBJ2-7, with 7 bases lining up with TRBD1. The CDR3 is 14 amino acids. After removal of 0 bases from V and 2 bases from J, the junction contained 1 base not matched to a gene. Germline CDR1 reads MNHEY; CDR2 reads SMNVEV (reference sequence). For the CDR3, the DNA is TGTGCCAGCAGTTTATCGGGACAGCCCTACGAGCAGTACTTC. Translation gives CASSLSGQPYEQYF.

This chain connects TRBV5-4 to TRBJ1-2; D perhaps matches TRBD1 (5 bases). Trimming removed 5 bases at V and 3 bases at J, with 17 bases between. The germline V gene encodes CDR1 SGHNT and CDR2 YYREEE (reference sequence). CDR3 size: 15 residues. CDR3 region: CASRVGAGGHYGYTF. In DNA, the CDR3 is TGTGCCAGCAGAGTAGGGGCGGGAGGGCACTATGGCTACACCTTC.